These 11 T cell receptor beta chains came from one sample sequenced in a study of T-cell memory formation after mild COVID-19. Each CDR3 protein is one row after TCRdb ran MiXCR on the 5' RACE reads. The sample lists under 350,000 distinct CDR3 sequences; 15% to 20% were seen once. Sample: PBMCs or a T cell subset sorted from them (not recorded which). Receptors originate from a man in his late teens or twenties who had mild COVID-19 (a few samples of this study predate the infection). Cell type and time point are not known.

The genes are TRBV20-1 and TRBJ1-1, with 8 bases fitting TRBD1. V shed 5 bases and J 3 bases; nucleotides not matched to a gene: 11. CDR3 length equals 15 residues. Germline lookup yields CDR1 DFQATT and CDR2 SNEGSKA (reference sequence). Here the CDR3 reads CSAHRGGRADTEAFF. CDR3 nucleotides: TGCAGTGCTCACAGGGGGGGCAGGGCGGACACTGAAGCTTTCTTT.

This clonotype showed up many times. The chain recombines TRBV7-9 with TRBJ2-1; 12 nucleotides agree with TRBD2. Germline V gene data show CDR1 as SEHNR and CDR2 as FQNEAQ (reference sequence). The CDR3 is 15 amino acids. V lost 4 bases to trimming and J lost 5 bases; unmatched junction nucleotides: 3. CDR3 sequence reads: CASSSGLAGNNEQFF. The DNA of the CDR3 is TGTGCCAGCAGCTCCGGACTAGCGGGGAACAATGAGCAGTTCTTC. The entire variable domain, with the rest obtained from reference TRBV7-9 and TRBJ2-1, is as follows: DTGVSQNPRHKITKRGQNVTFRCDPISEHNRLYWYRQTLGQGPEFLTYFQNEAQLEKSRLLSDRFSAERPKGSFSTLEIQRTEQGDSAMYLCASSSGLAGNNEQFFGPGTRLTVL.

This clonotype was counted a few times. The chain uses TRBV3-1 and TRBJ2-5; D might be TRBD1 (5 bases). This CDR3 comprises 15 residues. Germline assignment: CDR1 LGHDT and CDR2 YNNKEL (reference sequence). V was clipped by 0 bases and J by 5 bases, with 13 bases between them. The CDR3 sequence: CASSQEVIGVETQYF. The CDR3 nucleotides are TGTGCCAGCAGCCAAGAAGTGATAGGGGTCGAGACCCAGTACTTC.

The chain couples TRBV7-6 to TRBJ2-7; D unclear. V was cut by 0 bases and J by 2 bases, with 8 bases left in between. Germline CDR1 SGHVS, CDR2 FNYEAQ. The CDR3 is made up of 14 amino acids. Here the CDR3 reads CASSLAGKTYEQYF. As DNA, the CDR3 is TGTGCCAGCAGCTTAGCGGGCAAGACCTACGAGCAGTACTTC.

This clonotype occurred many times. The chain couples TRBV12-3 or TRBV12-4 to TRBJ2-5, with 8 bases that match TRBD2. Trimming cost V 7 bases and J 2 bases; bases outside gene matches: 9. The CDR3 runs 15 residues. CDR3 sequence reads: CASTLAGGLQETQYF. As DNA, the CDR3 is TGTGCCAGCACCCTGGCGGGGGGATTACAAGAGACCCAGTACTTC.

This clonotype was observed a handful of times. This chain connects TRBV10-2 to TRBJ2-1; D ambiguous. There are 12 residues in the CDR3. V lost 4 bases, J lost 9 bases, and 10 bases lay in between. Germline V gives CDR1 WSHSY, CDR2 SAAADI. The chain's CDR3 is CASSAGYVEQFF. CDR3 coding DNA: TGCGCCAGCAGTGCTGGTTATGTTGAGCAGTTCTTC.

This rearrangement joins TRBV9 to TRBJ1-1; D call uncertain. Trimming pared 6 bases from V and 1 base from J, leaving 10 bases between. Germline loops: CDR1 SGDLS, CDR2 YYNGEE. This CDR3 has 13 amino acids. The chain's CDR3 is CASTPDTNTEAFF. CDR3 coding DNA: TGTGCCAGCACCCCGGATACGAACACTGAAGCTTTCTTT.

The table lists this clonotype with a few counts. J is TRBJ1-5 and V is TRBV6-2 or TRBV6-3; D might be TRBD1 (6 bases). CDR1 and CDR2 (germline): MNHEY, SVGEGT. Trimming pared 7 bases from V and 1 base from J, leaving 14 bases between. The CDR3 is 15 amino acids. The CDR3 nucleotides read TGTGCCAGCATCAACCGGGACAACAGCAATCAGCCCCAGCATTTT. Translating gives CASINRDNSNQPQHF.

This chain links TRBV6-4 with TRBJ2-3, with a tentative D call TRBD2 (7 bases). Trimming took off 5 bases at V and 6 bases at J, with 18 bases between the two ends. CDR1 is MRHNA and CDR2 is SNTAGT in the germline V gene. The CDR3 extends over 15 amino acids. The CDR3 DNA reads as TGTGCCAGCAGTCGCGTTGTGGGGGGGCTCGATACGCAGTATTTT. Amino acids: CASSRVVGGLDTQYF.

The sample holds a few counts of this clonotype. This chain uses TRBV7-6 with TRBJ2-3; D is unresolved. V shed 2 bases and J shed 4 bases, with 10 bases lying between them. The CDR3 runs 14 residues. Per the germline V gene, CDR1 is SGHVS and CDR2 is FNYEAQ. The CDR3 bases are TGTGCCAGCAGCTTACTGGGCTATTCAGATACGCAGTATTTT. This translates into CASSLLGYSDTQYF.

J is TRBJ2-1 and V is TRBV10-3; 7 nucleotides match TRBD2. From germline, CDR1 is ENHRY and CDR2 SYGVKD. The CDR3 has 16 residues. V shed 5 bases and J 8 bases; nucleotides not matched to a gene: 15. The CDR3 loop is CAISPGGRGRGDEQFF. Here the CDR3 DNA reads TGTGCCATCAGTCCTGGAGGGAGGGGCCGAGGCGATGAGCAGTTCTTC.